This T cell receptor beta chain was obtained from a study of cytomegalovirus exposure and HLA in healthy donors (dated by TCRdb to 2015 to 2018). Looking at the study overall: An earlier analysis of roughly 630 of the donors reported about 290 Gb of sequence data and approximately 110 million unique TCR beta sequences from roughly 200 million T cells. An early release that covered some 640 HLA-typed donors contained about 300 gigabases of sequencing data and 70 million to 100 million unique TCR sequences. The genetic ancestry cluster associated with self-reported Caucasian donors included about 81% of the approximately 400 genotyped donors. The study aimed to test whether cataloging public T cell receptors could reveal signatures of past pathogen exposure. The T cell repertoires of about 700 subjects were profiled by immunosequencing and related to cytomegalovirus serostatus. Besides the first cohort of approximately 710 subjects, a separate validation cohort made up of roughly 120 different subjects was used. To predict cytomegalovirus infection status, the study brought together high-throughput TCR immunosequencing, statistical association of individual TCRs with disease status, and machine learning. A later analysis re-examined previously published TCR beta repertoires from roughly 650 donors and added high-resolution HLA genotyping to investigate patterns of TCR occurrence. Rather than drawing on any new phenotypic data, the later analysis identified candidate immune exposures from TCR beta sequences and the way those sequences occurred across donors. To decide whether each TCR beta V gene segment behaved as functional or pseudogenic, an earlier analysis of fewer than 750 of the donors relied on high-throughput TCR beta sequencing. Donor age, sex, ethnicity and CMV serostatus were collected together with the repertoire data. Genome-wide SNP genotypes for about three fifths of the roughly 670 donors were used in a later genetic analysis, which treated that subset as a discovery cohort. All discovery cohort repertoires had been generated using a single sequencing platform. Class I and class II HLA loci were covered by the typing at four-digit resolution. Typing coverage differed by locus: A, B, C, DRB1 and DQB1 were typed in about 620-640 donors, DQA1 in about 510, DPA1 in 600 to 610, and DPB1 in 400 to 480. Because of strong linkage in the cohort, five DR-DQ haplotypes were treated as single units for association and clustering. On average, 235,054 unique TCR beta nucleotide sequences were sequenced per donor among a few hundred genotyped donors of the cohort, with around 19% of those sequences being non-productive. Findings and caveats that apply to the study as a whole: In this cohort, only TCR beta chains were sequenced, and detectable features were limited by the absence of alpha or paired-chain data. A further reported finding was that TCR beta sequences accurately predicted the HLA-A and HLA-B alleles for most subjects in the first cohort. A total of 150 to 200 TCR beta chains were listed by the study as associated with cytomegalovirus. In an earlier analysis of fewer than 750 of the donors, most TCR beta V segments were observed in productive rearrangements about 87% or about 30% of the time, broadly matching IMGT annotations. In a later analysis, around 15,000 TCR beta sequences were associated with specific HLA alleles at a false discovery rate of 0.05. According to a later analysis, TCR association rates differed among HLA loci, with DRB1 alleles showing the most associated TCRs and HLA-C alleles showing the fewest. In vitro tests confirmed that a few of the cytomegalovirus-associated TCR beta chains recognize cytomegalovirus antigens. HLA typing was unavailable for some donors at each locus, so association tests used only the typed subset. The sequencing pipeline was judged likely to have produced a cluster of highly shared sequence variants as a technical artifact. Cytomegalovirus status was reported to be diagnosed by the classifier with high specificity and sensitivity in both the original and validation cohorts. Presence/absence analyses assumed roughly uniform sequencing depth across donors, an assumption that may not hold. In a later analysis, several top co-occurrence clusters were reported to appear linked to parvovirus B19, influenza, CMV and Epstein-Barr virus. A later genetic analysis associated a missense DCLRE1C variant with V-gene and J-gene trimming of TCR beta chains, and an independent cohort replicated the association. It was suggested by the authors that the approach could potentially be generalized to other disease states and immunological phenotypes. While some public TCRs were present in many individuals, most TCR sequences turned up only very rarely across donors. Correlated functional status among segregating V segments might be attributable to linkage disequilibrium, but an unknown experimental factor could not be ruled out. Strong co-occurrence of HLA alleles, especially DR and DQ, made assigning TCR associations to individual alleles difficult. Compared with equally common non-associated chains, HLA-associated TCR beta chains in a later analysis were more clonally expanded and had lower generation probabilities. Compared with the roughly 670-donor mean, donors in an Asian-associated ancestry cluster had fewer N-insertions in productive TCRs, according to a later genetic analysis. Around 16 rarely observed V segments, including chromosome 9 orphons, were excluded from the earlier analysis of about 610 of the donors because counts were too low. CMV serostatus was the only immune exposure information available for the cohort. In a later analysis, most CMV-associated TCR beta chains were found to appear HLA-restricted, with HLA associations seemingly driven largely by CMV exposure. Because the 87-base-pair reads could not distinguish some IMGT-functional V segments, including TRBV6-2 and TRBV6-3, those segments were excluded.

Reading from cysteine to phenylalanine, the CDR3 counts 14 amino acids. Only the CDR3 DNA is retained, 42 bases long and in frame from the first base. CDR1 is given as SGHRS and CDR2 as YFSETQ, both from the germline V gene. The cohort consisted of approximately 670 healthy bone marrow donors. Cohort members were all nominally healthy when sampled, although unrecorded immune exposures were likely present. The donor tested CMV seronegative, placing the donor among the 350 or so seronegative members of the cohort. A peripheral blood sample was collected from each donor, and TCR beta sequencing was performed on peripheral blood mononuclear cells. The Qiagen DNeasy Blood Extraction Kit was used to extract genomic DNA from the blood cell samples. Library construction relied on the immunoSEQ multiplex PCR assay. For the multiplex PCR, a mixture combining 60 forward primers for TCR Vbeta segments and 13 reverse primers for TCR Jbeta segments was used. A multiplex PCR assay on genomic DNA amplified the CDR3 region of rearranged TCR beta genes. Amplified TCR beta libraries were sequenced as 87-base-pair reads on the Illumina HiSeq System. The study's own analysis went as follows. Across the 670 or so repertoires, a later analysis counted around 80 million unique TCR beta chains, 9.5 million to 13 million of which were shared by at least two donors. Raw reads were error-corrected and collapsed into unique sequences with a nearest-neighbor algorithm that merged closely related sequences to remove PCR and sequencing errors. Alignment of CDR3 sequences to IMGT reference sequences was used to assign V, D and J gene segments. Each retained sequence needed at least a six-nucleotide match to both a V gene segment and a J gene segment. Rearrangements were called productive when the CDR3 lacked stop codons and stayed in frame with V and J; all others were non-productive. CDR3 was defined according to IMGT convention as the region running from the second conserved V-encoded cysteine to the conserved J-encoded phenylalanine. Sequences without an unambiguous match to a single V gene segment were excluded from the earlier analysis of a few hundred of the donors. An earlier analysis of fewer than 650 of the donors classified V segments as functional when productive rearrangements were above 56.7% and as segregating when the standard deviation between donors was above 5%. A statistical classification framework was built for diagnosing cytomegalovirus status from the catalog of TCR beta chain sequences. V and J gene assignment, in a later analysis, came from comparing TCR nucleotide sequences with IMGT/GENE-DB human TR gene sequences. The TCRdist pipeline was used in a later analysis to assign CDR3 sequences and most-parsimonious VDJ recombination scenarios. A later analysis defined each TCR beta chain by its CDR3 amino acid sequence plus V-gene family, and excluded reads lacking a unique V-gene family. To address suspected cross-contamination and a sequencing artifact, a later analysis removed a few hundred highly shared, low-generation-probability nucleotide sequences. In a later analysis, a clonal expansion index for each public chain was calculated from normalized within-repertoire ranks of inferred template counts. In a later analysis, generation probabilities were computed using a VDJ recombination model fitted to out-of-frame rearrangements, and the results were checked against IGoR. In a later analysis, TCR-TCR, TCR-HLA and TCR-CMV co-occurrence was scored with hypergeometric tests, and a repertoire-size bias correction was applied to TCR pairs. To estimate false discovery rates, a later analysis permuted the HLA or CMV assignments 20 times. In a later analysis, co-occurring TCRs were grouped with DBSCAN, and TCRdist sequence similarity was added when clustering was performed within HLA-allele-positive subsets. Repertoires with fewer than 30,000 or more than 120,000 public chains, plus five repertoires with anomalous nucleotide sharing, were excluded from co-occurrence clustering. TCRdb holds this immuneACCESS table with in-frame rearrangements only. Some clones are missing; in checked studies, unresolved V genes explain under half, and the rest has no known cause. V and J calls and clone size come straight from that table; D and trimming were deduced from the DNA. The sample contains 100,000 to 150,000 clones, around 84% of them found a single time. Roughly 2.5% of the sample belongs to the ten largest clones.

As concerns this clone: The clone's antigen remains unknown. One base away there is no much larger clone; base qualities are not given.

The origin of this receptor is a man aged 50 to 59 in good health and CMV-seronegative. Sequencing was carried out using PBMCs. The chain employs TRBV5-1 and TRBJ2-5; TRBD2 might be the D gene, on 5 matching bases. The tail of the sequence fits TRBJ2-7 better, so the J call may be wrong. The sequenced DNA is TGCGCCAGCAGGGGAGCATGGTGGTCCTACGAGCAGTACTTC. It is translated as CASRGAWWSYEQYF.